These T cell receptor beta chains were read from a single sample in a study of beta chain features in type 1 diabetes. The assay was immunoSEQ multiplex PCR, and TCRdb's table has in-frame clones only and misses some. Of about 390,000 clones in the sample, 8% to 10% are singletons; the top ten hold about 0.63%. The sample consisted of central memory CD4+ T cells from blood. The receptors here all came from a man aged 30-40 years with type 1 diabetes. The CDR3 runs from the conserved cysteine through the conserved F or W. D genes are given only for firm matches. Clone size is given for some rows only: seen once, a few or many times, or a class if the clone is expanded.

>TRBD1|few|TRBJ2-7|TRBV7-2
CASSPNSGQGIEQYF
TGTGCCAGCAGCCCTAATTCGGGACAGGGGATAGAGCAGTACTTC
>TRBD2|many|TRBJ2-7|TRBV27
CASSPRGGTMSYEQYF
TGTGCCAGCAGTCCCCGGGGGGGGACGATGTCCTACGAGCAGTACTTC
>TRBD1|few|TRBJ2-1|TRBV27
CASSRPGTGNNEQFF
TGTGCCAGCAGTCGCCCCGGGACAGGAAACAATGAGCAGTTCTTC
>TRBD1|many|TRBJ1-1|TRBV19
CASGGQGRPEAFF
TGTGCCAGTGGGGGACAGGGAAGGCCTGAAGCTTTCTTT
>-|few|TRBJ1-1|TRBV7-3
CASSSQGGTEAFF
TGTGCCAGCAGCTCCCAGGGCGGCACTGAAGCTTTCTTT
>-|few|TRBJ2-7|TRBV7-2
CASSDVQAGRSYEQYF
TGTGCCAGCAGCGACGTCCAAGCGGGCCGCTCCTACGAGCAGTACTTC
>-|many|TRBJ1-1|TRBV28
CASSLWEGNTEAFF
TGTGCCAGCAGTTTATGGGAGGGGAACACTGAAGCTTTCTTT
>-|few|TRBJ2-3|TRBV7-2
CASSLWGESADTQYF
TGTGCCAGCAGCTTGTGGGGGGAATCGGCAGATACGCAGTATTTT
>-|many|TRBJ2-7|TRBV5-6
CASSTGPYEQYF
TGTGCCAGCAGCACCGGTCCCTACGAGCAGTACTTC
>TRBD1|-|TRBJ1-2|TRBV7-9
CASSLFDSGGHGYTF
TGTGCCAGCAGCTTATTCGATTCAGGGGGTCATGGCTACACCTTC
>-|few|TRBJ2-3|TRBV27
CASSLTGHSTDTQYF
TGTGCCAGCAGTTTAACTGGACATAGCACAGATACGCAGTATTTT
>-|-|TRBJ2-3|TRBV7-7
CASSLEDSTDTQYF
TGTGCCAGCAGCTTAGAGGACAGCACAGATACGCAGTATTTT
>-|many|TRBJ2-4|TRBV5-6
CASSPAGWNIQYF
TGTGCCAGCAGCCCCGCCGGGTGGAACATTCAGTACTTC
>-|-|TRBJ2-1|TRBV2
CASSEAPRGRDEQFF
TGTGCCAGCAGTGAAGCCCCTCGTGGCAGGGATGAGCAGTTCTTC
>-|few|TRBJ1-3|TRBV9
CASSVGAFSGNTIYF
TGTGCCAGCAGCGTAGGTGCATTCTCTGGAAACACCATATATTTT
>TRBD1|few|TRBJ2-6|TRBV27
CASGRGPVIANVLTF
TGTGCCAGCGGCAGGGGGCCGGTCATAGCCAACGTCCTGACTTTC
>TRBD1|-|TRBJ1-2|TRBV6-5
CASSFSLTTGVYGYTF
TGTGCCAGCAGTTTTTCGCTAACTACAGGGGTTTATGGCTACACCTTC
>TRBD2|few|TRBJ2-7|TRBV28
CASSAPTSVGSYEQYF
TGTGCCAGCAGTGCCCCCACTAGCGTAGGCTCCTACGAGCAGTACTTC
>TRBD1|few|TRBJ1-5|TRBV14
CASSPTGRVSNQPQHF
TGTGCCAGCAGCCCGACAGGGAGGGTGAGTAATCAGCCCCAGCATTTT
>TRBD1|-|TRBJ2-1|TRBV10-3
CAISRQGLNEQFF
TGTGCCATCAGCCGACAGGGCCTCAATGAGCAGTTCTTC
>TRBD1|-|TRBJ2-7|TRBV6-1
CASSEDRGIYEQYF
TGTGCCAGCAGTGAAGACAGGGGCATCTACGAGCAGTACTTC
>-|-|TRBJ1-4|TRBV5-1
CASSPTRQGWGEKLFF
TGCGCCAGCAGCCCTACCCGGCAGGGGTGGGGTGAAAAACTGTTTTTT
>-|-|TRBJ1-3|TRBV5-4
CASSAQTDTIYF
TGTGCCAGCAGCGCCCAGACGGACACCATATATTTT
>TRBD1|few|TRBJ2-7|TRBV28
CASRTGQGGHGEQYF
TGTGCCAGCAGAACCGGACAGGGGGGCCATGGCGAGCAGTACTTC
>-|-|TRBJ2-3|TRBV2
CASLLGQVTDTQYF
TGTGCCAGCCTATTAGGTCAGGTCACAGATACGCAGTATTTT
>-|few|TRBJ2-1|TRBV7-3
CASSVGGAVQGEQFF
TGTGCCAGCAGCGTCGGAGGGGCCGTACAGGGGGAGCAGTTCTTC
>-|-|TRBJ1-1|TRBV4-3
CASSQVPVATEAFF
TGCGCCAGCAGCCAAGTCCCCGTGGCCACTGAAGCTTTCTTT